This T cell receptor beta chain was documented in a study of follicular helper T cells after annual influenza vaccination. Study summary: Some donors were sampled over the 2013-2014, 2014-2015 and 2015-2016 vaccinations. General study findings and limits: Recurrent ICOS+CD38+ cTfh clonotypes included tetramer and AIM influenza-specific ones.

The CDR3 consists of 13 residues. CDR1 LNHDA and CDR2 SQIVND come from the germline V gene (reference sequence). V shed 8 bases and J shed 3 bases, with 8 bases lying between them. Time point here: 2015-2016 season, 7 days after influenza vaccination. No donor had influenza vaccine in the prior 6 months; all lived in the community. Each time point used about 35 to 100 mL of blood. The data were produced by immunoSEQ multiplex PCR, yet TCRdb's version contains in-frame clones alone and is incomplete. This repertoire shows about 10,000 clones, approximately 81% found once; its top ten account for roughly 0.47%. This clone was detected only a few times. What it binds is unknown.

The chain employs TRBV19 and TRBJ1-6; D not certain. This sample comprised CXCR5+ CD38- circulating T follicular helper cells from blood, obtained 7 days after influenza vaccination. Subset given: circulating Tfh, non-naive CD4+CXCR5+PD-1+ (ICOS+CD38+ or ICOS-CD38-). This TCR was recovered from an adult who received the influenza vaccine. CDR3 nucleotide sequence: TGTGCCAGTGACCCAGGCTATAATTCACCCCTCCACTTT. It specifies CASDPGYNSPLHF.